The 10 T cell receptor beta chains given below trace back to one sample, sequenced in a study of T cell responses to AZD1222 COVID-19 vaccine. Method: immunoSEQ multiplex PCR; TCRdb's copy keeps in-frame clones and lacks some. The data hold 150,000 or so clones, with roughly 90% observed a single time. The sample in question was peripheral blood, obtained on day 0 of AZD1222 vaccination. The receptor source for this set is an adult in good health.

The gene calls are TRBV24-1 and TRBJ1-1, with 7 nucleotides matching TRBD1. Losses at the gene ends were 8 bases for V and 3 bases for J; bases not matched to a gene: 2. CDR1 is KGHDR, CDR2 SFDVKD, per germline. This CDR3 has 12 residues. CDR3 region: CATTQGDTEAFF. As DNA, the CDR3 is TGTGCCACCACCCAGGGGGACACTGAAGCTTTCTTT.

This sequence joins TRBV10-1 and TRBJ2-7, with unresolved D. The ends were cut back, 0 bases at V and 3 bases at J, with 6 bases in the middle. Germline CDR1 is WNHNN and CDR2 is SYGVQD (reference sequence). CDR3 size: 13 residues. CDR3 loop: CASSESYSYEQYF. DNA for the CDR3: TGCGCCAGCAGTGAGTCTTACAGCTACGAGCAGTACTTC.

The V and J genes are TRBV7-9 and TRBJ1-5; possible D gene TRBD1, 5 bases. Germline V CDR1 and CDR2: SEHNR, FQNEAQ (reference sequence). CDR3 size: 14 residues. The V end lost 5 bases, the J end lost 0 bases, and 8 bases lay between the germline ends. The CDR3 coding sequence is TGTGCCAGCAGCGTGACAGATAGCAATCAGCCCCAGCATTTT. This gives the protein CASSVTDSNQPQHF.

This chain connects TRBV24-1 to TRBJ2-1, with 7 bases lining up with TRBD1. The CDR3 covers 15 residues. The V segment lost 4 bases and the J segment 7 bases; nucleotides outside the gene matches: 9. CDR1 is KGHDR and CDR2 is SFDVKD in the germline V gene. CDR3: CATSDPKGAGNEQFF. DNA for the CDR3: TGTGCCACCAGTGACCCCAAGGGGGCAGGGAATGAGCAGTTCTTC.

This chain connects TRBV5-1 to TRBJ2-5; D gene ambiguous. The CDR3 runs to 14 residues. The V gene lost 0 bases and the J gene lost 5 bases, with 11 bases spanning the gap. The germline V gene encodes CDR1 SGHRS and CDR2 YFSETQ. CDR3: CASSLALGSETQYF. In DNA, the CDR3 is TGCGCCAGCAGCTTGGCCTTGGGATCGGAGACCCAGTACTTC.

This sequence joins TRBV4-2 and TRBJ1-2; 9 nucleotides line up with TRBD1. Unmatched junction bases numbered 10, after V lost 0 bases and J lost 5 bases. CDR3 length equals 17 residues. In germline, CDR1 is LGHNA, CDR2 YNFKEQ. CDR3 region: CASSQDISTGGSYGYTF. The CDR3 DNA sequence: TGTGCCAGCAGCCAAGATATATCGACAGGGGGGTCTTATGGCTACACCTTC.

The chain recombines TRBV28 with TRBJ1-2; D is possibly TRBD1 (5 bases). The germline gives CDR1 MDHEN, CDR2 SYDVKM. V gave up 10 bases and J gave up 6 bases, with 24 bases separating them. The CDR3 has 15 amino acids. For the CDR3, the DNA is TGTGCCACCGATAGGGGAGCCCATTTGAGGAATGGCTACACCTTC. Encoded protein: CATDRGAHLRNGYTF.

This chain connects TRBV7-2 to TRBJ2-3, with a possible D match to TRBD2 (6 bases). CDR3 length equals 15 residues. CDR1 and CDR2 from the germline V gene are SGHTA and FQGNSA. Trimming left V 0 bases short and J 8 bases short, with 15 bases between. The CDR3 DNA sequence: TGTGCCAGCAGCTTAGCGCGCGGGGACTCAAGTACGCAGTATTTT. Protein: CASSLARGDSSTQYF.

The CDR3 bases are TGTGCCAGCTCACCCACAGGGAACCAAGAGACCCAGTACTTC. Its protein product is CASSPTGNQETQYF. V and J are TRBV18 and TRBJ2-5; tentative D call: TRBD1 (6 bases). The CDR3 contains 14 residues. Germline V lookup: CDR1 KGHSH, CDR2 LQKENI. The V gene lost 3 bases and the J gene lost 0 bases, with 8 bases spanning the gap. Looking up the rest from reference TRBV18 and TRBJ2-5 gives the full variable domain: NAGVMQNPRHLVRRRGQEARLRCSPMKGHSHVYWYRQLPEEGLKFMVYLQKENIIDESGMPKERFSAEFPKEGPSILRIQQVVRGDSAAYFCASSPTGNQETQYFGPGTRLLVL.

The chain recombines TRBV7-2 with TRBJ1-2, with D possibly matching TRBD1 (5 bases). Germline V gene data show CDR1 as SGHTA and CDR2 as FQGNSA. The ends were cut back, 1 base at V and 6 bases at J, with 9 bases in the middle. The CDR3 extends over 13 amino acids. In DNA form, the CDR3 reads TGTGCCAGCAGCTTAGTTCGAGGGGATGGCTACACCTTC. Its translation is CASSLVRGDGYTF.